This entry describes one TCR beta chain. The V and J ends lost 5 bases and 8 bases respectively, with 22 bases between them. CDR1 SGHVS and CDR2 FQNEAQ come from the germline V gene. This CDR3 is 16 amino acids long. This entry belongs to a study of early T cells in non-severe SARS-CoV-2 infection. TCRdb passed the 5' RACE reads through MiXCR, listing each CDR3 protein once. The sample consists of 98,000 or so distinct CDR3 sequences, 9% to 13% of them appearing once. The receptor's source is an adult who was a healthcare worker with PCR-confirmed SARS-CoV-2 infection or an uninfected control (not recorded which). The sample was whole blood. The V call is TRBV7-8, the J call TRBJ2-1, with a weak D call TRBD1 (7 bases). This chain's CDR3 is CASSPSRAEGAYEQFF. CDR3 in DNA: TGTGCCAGCAGCCCCTCCCGGGCGGAGGGGGCATATGAGCAGTTCTTC.